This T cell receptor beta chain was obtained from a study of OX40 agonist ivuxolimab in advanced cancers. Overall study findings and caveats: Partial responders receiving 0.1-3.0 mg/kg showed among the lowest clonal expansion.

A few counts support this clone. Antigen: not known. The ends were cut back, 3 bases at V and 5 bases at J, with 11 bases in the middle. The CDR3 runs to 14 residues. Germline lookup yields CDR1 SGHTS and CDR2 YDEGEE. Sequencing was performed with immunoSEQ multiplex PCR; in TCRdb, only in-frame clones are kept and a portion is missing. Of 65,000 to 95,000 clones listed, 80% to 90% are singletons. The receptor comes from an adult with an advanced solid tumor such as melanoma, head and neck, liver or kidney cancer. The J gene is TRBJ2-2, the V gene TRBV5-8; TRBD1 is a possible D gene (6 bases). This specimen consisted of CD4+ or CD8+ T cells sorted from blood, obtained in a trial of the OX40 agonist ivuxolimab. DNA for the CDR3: TGTGCCAGCAGCTATGACCAGGGGACCGGGGAGCTGTTTTTT. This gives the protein CASSYDQGTGELFF.